This T cell receptor beta chain was profiled in a study of T cell clusters in autoimmune cytopenias. Study at large: A median of approximately 50,000 TRB reads per sample yielded a median around 2,500 distinct clonotypes. Study observations and caveats: TRB repertoire shifts in secondary cytopenia and chronic lymphocytic leukemia mostly reflected lymphoma, not autoimmunity. Primary autoimmune cytopenia patients seemingly lacked the physiological T cell clusters found in healthy donors. The T cell clusters were defined only in silico, without experimental functional validation.

The CDR3 totals 16 residues. Germline CDR1 is MNHEY and CDR2 is SVGAGI. TRB amplification used 200 to 250 ng of peripheral blood genomic DNA. A note on this clonotype: The antigen remains undetermined.

One tube held mixed TRB-A and TRB-B primer pools for touch-down PCR. TCRdb reprocessed the multiplex PCR reads, keeping one entry per CDR3 protein, no DNA. This specimen shows roughly 7,000 distinct CDR3 sequences; the ten leading clones hold about 26%. The chain recombines TRBV6-5 with TRBJ1-4; checking the TCRdb D call of TRBD1 is not possible without DNA. Input material: peripheral blood. The TCR originated in a human donor with an autoimmune cytopenia or autoimmune hepatitis (not recorded which). CDR3 sequence: CASSRTGKRWGEKLFF.